This T cell receptor (beta chain) was recorded in a study of OX40 agonist ivuxolimab in advanced cancers. Worth noting for this clone: Its ends do not fully match the called genes, so a read error is possible.

The CDR3 consists of 13 residues. Profiled with immunoSEQ multiplex PCR; TCRdb holds only in-frame clones, not every one. Among tens of thousands of clones listed, about 90% were seen once. Material: CD4+ or CD8+ T cells sorted from blood, obtained in a trial of the OX40 agonist ivuxolimab. This TCR derives from an adult with an advanced solid tumor such as melanoma, head and neck, liver or kidney cancer. This chain links TRBV5-3 with TRBJ1-6; D uncertain. TRBV5-3 is known as an ORF, though its function is uncertain. For the CDR3, the DNA is TGTGCCAGCAGCTTGGAGTATAATTCACCCCTCCACTTT. Translating it yields CASSLEYNSPLHF.